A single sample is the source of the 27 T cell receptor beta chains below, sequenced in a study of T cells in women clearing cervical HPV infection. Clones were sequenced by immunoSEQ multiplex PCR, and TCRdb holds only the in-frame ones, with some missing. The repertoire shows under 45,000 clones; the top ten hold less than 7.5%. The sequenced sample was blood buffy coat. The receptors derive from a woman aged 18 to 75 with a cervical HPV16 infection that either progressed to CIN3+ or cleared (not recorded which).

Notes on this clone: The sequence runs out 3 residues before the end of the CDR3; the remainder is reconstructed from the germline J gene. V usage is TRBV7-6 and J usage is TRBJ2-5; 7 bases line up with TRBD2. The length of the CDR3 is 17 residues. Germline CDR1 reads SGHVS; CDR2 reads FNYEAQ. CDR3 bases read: TGTGCCAGCAGCTTAGCATGCGGGGGAGGGCCATCAGATACC. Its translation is CASSLACGGGPSDT. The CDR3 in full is CASSLACGGGPSDTQYF.

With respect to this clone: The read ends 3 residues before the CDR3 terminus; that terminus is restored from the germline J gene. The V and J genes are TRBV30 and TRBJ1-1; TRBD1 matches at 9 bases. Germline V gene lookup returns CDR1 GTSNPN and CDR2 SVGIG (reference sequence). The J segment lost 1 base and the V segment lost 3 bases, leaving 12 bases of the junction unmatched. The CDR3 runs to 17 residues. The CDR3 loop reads CAWSGVKGQGANTEAFF. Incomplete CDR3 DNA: TGTGCCTGGAGCGGGGTTAAGGGACAGGGCGCGAACACTGAA. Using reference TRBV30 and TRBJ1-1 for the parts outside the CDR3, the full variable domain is SQTIHQWPATLVQPVGSPLSLECTVEGTSNPNLYWYRQAAGRGLQLLFYSVGIGQISSEVPQNLSASRPQDRQFILSSKKLLLSDSGFYLCAWSGVKGQGANTEAFFGQGTRLTVV.

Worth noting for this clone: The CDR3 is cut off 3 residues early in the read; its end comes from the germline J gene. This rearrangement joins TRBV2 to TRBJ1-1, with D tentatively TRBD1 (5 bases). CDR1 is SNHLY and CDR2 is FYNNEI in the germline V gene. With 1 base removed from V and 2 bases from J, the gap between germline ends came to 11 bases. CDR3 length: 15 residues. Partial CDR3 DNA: TGTGCCAGCAGTGAAGACCTGACAGTAAACACTGAA. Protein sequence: CASSEDLTVNTE. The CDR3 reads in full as CASSEDLTVNTEAFF.

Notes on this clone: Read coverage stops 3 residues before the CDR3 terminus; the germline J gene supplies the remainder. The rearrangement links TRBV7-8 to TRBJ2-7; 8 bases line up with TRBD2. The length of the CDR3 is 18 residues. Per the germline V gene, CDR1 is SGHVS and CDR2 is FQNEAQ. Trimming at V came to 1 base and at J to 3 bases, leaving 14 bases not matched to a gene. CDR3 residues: CASSLGRLPRGDYYEQYF. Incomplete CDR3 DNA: TGTGCCAGCAGCTTAGGCAGATTACCGCGGGGGGATTACTACGAG.

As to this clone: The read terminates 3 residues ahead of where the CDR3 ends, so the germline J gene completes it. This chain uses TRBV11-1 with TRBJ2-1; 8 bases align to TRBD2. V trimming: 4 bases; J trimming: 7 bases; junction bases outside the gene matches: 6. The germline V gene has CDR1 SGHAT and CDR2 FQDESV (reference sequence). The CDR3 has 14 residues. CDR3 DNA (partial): TGTGCCAGCAGCTACTTACGGGAGGGGAATGAG. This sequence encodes CASSYLREGNE. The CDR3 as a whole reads CASSYLREGNEQFF.

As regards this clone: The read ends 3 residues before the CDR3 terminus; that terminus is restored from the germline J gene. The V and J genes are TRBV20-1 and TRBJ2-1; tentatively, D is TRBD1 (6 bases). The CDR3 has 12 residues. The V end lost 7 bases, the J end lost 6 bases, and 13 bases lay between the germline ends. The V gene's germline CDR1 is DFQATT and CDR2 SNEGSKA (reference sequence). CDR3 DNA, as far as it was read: TGCAGTGGGGGCAGGGGCGGCAATGAG. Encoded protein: CSGGRGGNE. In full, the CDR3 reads CSGGRGGNEQFF.

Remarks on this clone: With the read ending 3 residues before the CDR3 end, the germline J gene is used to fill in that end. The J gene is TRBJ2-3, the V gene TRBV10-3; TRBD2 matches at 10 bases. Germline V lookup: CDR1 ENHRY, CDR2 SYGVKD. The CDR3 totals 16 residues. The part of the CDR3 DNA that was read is TGTGCCATCAGTTTTAAAGCGGGAGGGCGGTACGGGACG. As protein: CAISFKAGGRYGT. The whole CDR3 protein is CAISFKAGGRYGTQYF.

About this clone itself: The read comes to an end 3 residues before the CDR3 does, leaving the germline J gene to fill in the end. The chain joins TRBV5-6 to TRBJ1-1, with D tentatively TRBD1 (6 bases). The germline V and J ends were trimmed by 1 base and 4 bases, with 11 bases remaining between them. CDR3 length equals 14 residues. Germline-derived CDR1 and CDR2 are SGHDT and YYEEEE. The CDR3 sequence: CASSLTGKVTEAFF. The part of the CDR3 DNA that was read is TGTGCCAGCAGCTTGACAGGGAAAGTCACTGAA.

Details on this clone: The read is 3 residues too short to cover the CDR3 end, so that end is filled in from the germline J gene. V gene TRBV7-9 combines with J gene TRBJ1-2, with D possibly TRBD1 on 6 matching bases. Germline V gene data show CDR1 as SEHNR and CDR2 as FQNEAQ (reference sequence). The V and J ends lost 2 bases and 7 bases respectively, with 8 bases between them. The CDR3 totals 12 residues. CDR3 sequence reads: CASSLQGIGYTF. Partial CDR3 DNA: TGTGCCAGCAGCTTACAGGGGATTGGC.

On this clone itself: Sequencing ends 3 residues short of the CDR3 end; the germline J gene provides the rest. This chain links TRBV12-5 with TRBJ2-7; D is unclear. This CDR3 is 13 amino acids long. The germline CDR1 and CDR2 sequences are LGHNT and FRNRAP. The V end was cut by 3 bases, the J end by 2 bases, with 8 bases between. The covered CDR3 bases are TGTGCTAGTGGTTTATCACAGCCCTACGAG. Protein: CASGLSQPYE. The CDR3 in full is CASGLSQPYEQYF.

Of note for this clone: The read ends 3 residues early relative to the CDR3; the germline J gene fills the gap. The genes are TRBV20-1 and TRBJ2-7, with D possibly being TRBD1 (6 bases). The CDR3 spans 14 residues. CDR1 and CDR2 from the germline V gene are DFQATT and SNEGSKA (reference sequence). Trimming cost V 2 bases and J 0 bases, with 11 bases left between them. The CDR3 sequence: CSARQQGTSYEQYF. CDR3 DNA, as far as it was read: TGCAGTGCTAGACAACAGGGAACCTCCTACGAG.

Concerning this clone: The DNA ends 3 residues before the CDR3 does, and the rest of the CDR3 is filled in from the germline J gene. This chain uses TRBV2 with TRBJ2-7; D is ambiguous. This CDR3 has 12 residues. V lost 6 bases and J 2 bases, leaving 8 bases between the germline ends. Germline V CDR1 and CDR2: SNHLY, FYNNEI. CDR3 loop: CASSPITYEQYF. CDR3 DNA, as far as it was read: TGTGCCAGCAGCCCTATCACCTACGAG. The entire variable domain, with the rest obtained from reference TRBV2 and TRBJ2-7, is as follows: EPEVTQTPSHQVTQMGQEVILRCVPISNHLYFYWYRQILGQKVEFLVSFYNNEISEKSEIFDDQFSVERPDGSNFTLKIRSTKLEDSAMYFCASSPITYEQYFGPGTRLTVT.

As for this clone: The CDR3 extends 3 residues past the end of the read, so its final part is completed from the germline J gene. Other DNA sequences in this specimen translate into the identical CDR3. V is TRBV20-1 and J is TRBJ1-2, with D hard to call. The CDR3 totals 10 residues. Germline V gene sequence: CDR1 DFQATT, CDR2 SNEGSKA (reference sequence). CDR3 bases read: TGCAGTGCTAGAAACGGGGGC. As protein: CSARNGG. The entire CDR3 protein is CSARNGGYTF.

The DNA read from the CDR3 is TGTGCCAGCAGCTTAAGTTCAGGGGCGAATGAG. This codes for CASSLSSGANE. The complete CDR3 sequence is CASSLSSGANEQFF. This chain connects TRBV7-3 to TRBJ2-1; D may be TRBD1 (6 bases). From the germline J gene comes the end of the CDR3, since the read stops 3 residues before it. The CDR3 runs to 14 residues. V was clipped by 1 base and J by 7 bases, with 11 bases between them. Germline V lookup: CDR1 SGHTA, CDR2 FQGTGA.

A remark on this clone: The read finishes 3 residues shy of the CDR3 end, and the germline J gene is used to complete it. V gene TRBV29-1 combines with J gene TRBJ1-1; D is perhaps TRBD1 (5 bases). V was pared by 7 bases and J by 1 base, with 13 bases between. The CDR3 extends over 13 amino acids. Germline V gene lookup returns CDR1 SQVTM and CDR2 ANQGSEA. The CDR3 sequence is CSGAPDRNTEAFF. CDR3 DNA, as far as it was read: TGCAGCGGTGCACCAGACAGGAACACTGAA.

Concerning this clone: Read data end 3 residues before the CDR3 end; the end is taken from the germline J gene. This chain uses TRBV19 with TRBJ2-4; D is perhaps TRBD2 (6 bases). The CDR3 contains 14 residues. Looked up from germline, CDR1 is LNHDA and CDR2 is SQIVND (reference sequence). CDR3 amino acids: CASSIGPGGDGQYF. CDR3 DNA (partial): TGTGCCAGTAGTATTGGCCCTGGAGGGGATGGT.

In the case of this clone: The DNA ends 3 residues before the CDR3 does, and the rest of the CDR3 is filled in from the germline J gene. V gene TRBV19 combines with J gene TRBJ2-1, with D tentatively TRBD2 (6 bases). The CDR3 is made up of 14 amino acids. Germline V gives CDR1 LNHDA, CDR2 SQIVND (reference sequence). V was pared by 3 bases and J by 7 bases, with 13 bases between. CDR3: CASSITPGGNEQFF. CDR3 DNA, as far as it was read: TGTGCCAGTAGTATCACCCCCGGGGGAAATGAG.

Incomplete CDR3 DNA: TGTGCCACCAGTGATTCCGCCCAGGGGATCCACGAG. This encodes CATSDSAQGIHE. The full CDR3 protein is CATSDSAQGIHEQYF. This rearrangement joins TRBV24-1 to TRBJ2-7; D perhaps matches TRBD1 (6 bases). Coverage ceases 3 residues before the CDR3 finishes, and the germline J gene fills in the end. Between the trimmed V and J ends, which lost 2 bases and 5 bases, there was a span of 15 bases. This CDR3 contains 15 residues. Germline lookup yields CDR1 KGHDR and CDR2 SFDVKD.

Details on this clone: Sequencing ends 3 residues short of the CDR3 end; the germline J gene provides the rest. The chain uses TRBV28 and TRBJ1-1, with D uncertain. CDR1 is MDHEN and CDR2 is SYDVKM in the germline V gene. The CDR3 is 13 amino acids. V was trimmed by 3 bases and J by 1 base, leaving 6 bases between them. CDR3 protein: CASSFLANTEAFF. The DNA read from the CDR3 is TGTGCCAGCAGTTTTCTAGCGAACACTGAA.

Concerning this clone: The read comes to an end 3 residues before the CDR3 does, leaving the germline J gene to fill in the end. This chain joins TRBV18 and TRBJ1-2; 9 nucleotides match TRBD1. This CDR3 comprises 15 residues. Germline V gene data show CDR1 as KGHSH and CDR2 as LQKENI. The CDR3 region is CASSPPGQGSHDYTF. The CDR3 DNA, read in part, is TGTGCCAGCTCCCCCCCGGGACAGGGAAGCCACGAC. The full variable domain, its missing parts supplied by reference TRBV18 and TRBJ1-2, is NAGVMQNPRHLVRRRGQEARLRCSPMKGHSHVYWYRQLPEEGLKFMVYLQKENIIDESGMPKERFSAEFPKEGPSILRIQQVVRGDSAAYFCASSPPGQGSHDYTFGSGTRLTVV.

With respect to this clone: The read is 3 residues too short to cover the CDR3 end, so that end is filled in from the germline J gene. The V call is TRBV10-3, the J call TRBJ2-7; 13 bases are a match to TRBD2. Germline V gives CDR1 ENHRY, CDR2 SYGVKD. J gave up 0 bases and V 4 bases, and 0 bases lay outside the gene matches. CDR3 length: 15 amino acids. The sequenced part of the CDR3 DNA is TGTGCCATCAGTGGACTAGCGGGAGGCTCCTACGAG. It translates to CAISGLAGGSYE. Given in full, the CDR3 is CAISGLAGGSYEQYF.

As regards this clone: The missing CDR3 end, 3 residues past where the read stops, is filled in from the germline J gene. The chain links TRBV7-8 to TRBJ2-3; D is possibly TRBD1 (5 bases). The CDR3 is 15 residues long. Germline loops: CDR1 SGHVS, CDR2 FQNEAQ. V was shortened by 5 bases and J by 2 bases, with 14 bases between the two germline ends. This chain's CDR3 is CASSQTTVNTDTQYF. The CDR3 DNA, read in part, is TGTGCCAGCAGCCAAACGACAGTCAACACAGATACG.

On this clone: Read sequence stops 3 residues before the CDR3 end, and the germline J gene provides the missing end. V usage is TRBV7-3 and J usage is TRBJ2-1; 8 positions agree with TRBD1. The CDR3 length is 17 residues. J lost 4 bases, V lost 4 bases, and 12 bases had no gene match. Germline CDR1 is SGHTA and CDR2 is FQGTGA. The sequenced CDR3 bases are TGTGCCAGCAGCTGGACAGGGTTTAAGTCCCTATACAATGAG. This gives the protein CASSWTGFKSLYNE. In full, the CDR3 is CASSWTGFKSLYNEQFF. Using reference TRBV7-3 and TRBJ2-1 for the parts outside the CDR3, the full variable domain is GAGVSQTPSNKVTEKGKYVELRCDPISGHTALYWYRQSLGQGPEFLIYFQGTGAADDSGLPNDRFFAVRPEGSVSTLKIQRTERGDSAVYLCASSWTGFKSLYNEQFFGPGTRLTVL.

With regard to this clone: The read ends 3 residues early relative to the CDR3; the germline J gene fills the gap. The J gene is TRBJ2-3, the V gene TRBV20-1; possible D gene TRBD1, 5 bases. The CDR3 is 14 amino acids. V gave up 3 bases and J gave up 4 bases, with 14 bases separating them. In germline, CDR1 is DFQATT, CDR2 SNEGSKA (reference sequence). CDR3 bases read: TGCAGTGCTAGGAGCAGGGATGGGCCAGATACG. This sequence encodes CSARSRDGPDT. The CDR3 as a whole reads CSARSRDGPDTQYF.

The sequenced part of the CDR3 DNA is TGCGCCAGCACAGGACAGATGAACACTGAA. As protein: CASTGQMNTE. The whole CDR3 protein is CASTGQMNTEAFF. The rearrangement uses TRBV5-1 and TRBJ1-1, with D perhaps TRBD1 (6 bases). The read finishes 3 residues shy of the CDR3 end, and the germline J gene is used to complete it. The V end was cut by 6 bases, the J end by 0 bases, with 9 bases between. CDR1 is SGHRS, CDR2 YFSETQ, per germline. CDR3 length: 13 residues.

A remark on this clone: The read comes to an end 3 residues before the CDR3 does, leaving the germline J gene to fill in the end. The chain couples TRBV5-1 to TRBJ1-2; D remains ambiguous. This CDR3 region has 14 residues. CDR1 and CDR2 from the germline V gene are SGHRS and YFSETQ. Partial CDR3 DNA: TGCGCCAGCAGTCCAATCATCCCCAACTACGAC. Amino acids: CASSPIIPNYD. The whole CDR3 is CASSPIIPNYDYTF.

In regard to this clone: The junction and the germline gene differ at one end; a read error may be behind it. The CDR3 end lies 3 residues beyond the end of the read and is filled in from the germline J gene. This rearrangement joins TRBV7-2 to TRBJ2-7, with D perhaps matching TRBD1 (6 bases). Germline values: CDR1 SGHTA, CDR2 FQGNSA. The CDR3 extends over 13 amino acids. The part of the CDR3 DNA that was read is TGTGCCGGCAGCTTAGCCCGGGACACCGAG. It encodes CAGSLARDTE. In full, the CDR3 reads CAGSLARDTEQYF. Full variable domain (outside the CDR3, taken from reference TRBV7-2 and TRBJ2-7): GAGVSQSPSNKVTEKGKDVELRCDPISGHTALYWYRQSLGQGLEFLIYFQGNSAPDKSGLPSDRFSAERTGGSVSTLTIQRTQQEDSAVYLCAGSLARDTEQYFGPGTRLTVT.